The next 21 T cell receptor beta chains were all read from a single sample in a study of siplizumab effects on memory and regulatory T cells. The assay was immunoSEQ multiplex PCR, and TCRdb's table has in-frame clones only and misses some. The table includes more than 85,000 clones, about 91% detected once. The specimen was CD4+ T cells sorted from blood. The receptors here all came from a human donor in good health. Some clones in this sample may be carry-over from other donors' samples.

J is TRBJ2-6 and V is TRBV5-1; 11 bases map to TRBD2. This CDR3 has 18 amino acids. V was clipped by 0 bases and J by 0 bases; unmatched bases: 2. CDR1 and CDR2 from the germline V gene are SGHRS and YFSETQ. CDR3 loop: CASSLEGTSGSGANVLTF. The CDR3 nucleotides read TGCGCCAGCAGCTTGGAGGGGACTAGCGGCTCTGGGGCCAACGTCCTGACTTTC.

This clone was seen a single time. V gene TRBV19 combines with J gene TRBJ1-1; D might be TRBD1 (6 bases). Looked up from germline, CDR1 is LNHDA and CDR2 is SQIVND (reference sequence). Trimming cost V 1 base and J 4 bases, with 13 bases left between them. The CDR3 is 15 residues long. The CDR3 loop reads CASSIGGDIPTEAFF. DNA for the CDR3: TGTGCCAGTAGTATAGGGGGGGACATTCCCACTGAAGCTTTCTTT.

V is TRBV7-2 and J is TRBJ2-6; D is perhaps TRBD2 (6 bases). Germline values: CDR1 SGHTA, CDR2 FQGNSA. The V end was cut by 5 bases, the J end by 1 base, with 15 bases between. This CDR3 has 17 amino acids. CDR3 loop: CASSRGSGVSGANVLTF. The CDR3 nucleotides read TGTGCCAGCAGCCGAGGTTCGGGGGTATCTGGGGCCAACGTCCTGACTTTC. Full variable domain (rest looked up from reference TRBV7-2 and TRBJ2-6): GAGVSQSPSNKVTEKGKDVELRCDPISGHTALYWYRQSLGQGLEFLIYFQGNSAPDKSGLPSDRFSAERTGGSVSTLTIQRTQQEDSAVYLCASSRGSGVSGANVLTFGAGSRLTVL.

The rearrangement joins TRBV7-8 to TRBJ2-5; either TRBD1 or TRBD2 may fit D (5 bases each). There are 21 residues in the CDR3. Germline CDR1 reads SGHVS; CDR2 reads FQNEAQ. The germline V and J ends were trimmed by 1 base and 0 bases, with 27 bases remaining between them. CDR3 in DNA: TGTGCCAGCAGCTTAGATGCGTTTGCTTTTTTCCGGGACGTATACCAAGAGACCCAGTACTTC. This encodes CASSLDAFAFFRDVYQETQYF.

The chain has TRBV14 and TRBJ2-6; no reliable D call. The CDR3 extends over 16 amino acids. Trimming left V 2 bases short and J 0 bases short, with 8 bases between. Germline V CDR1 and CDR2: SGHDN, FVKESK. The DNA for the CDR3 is TGTGCCAGCAGCCAACTACGGTACTCTGGGGCCAACGTCCTGACTTTC. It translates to CASSQLRYSGANVLTF.

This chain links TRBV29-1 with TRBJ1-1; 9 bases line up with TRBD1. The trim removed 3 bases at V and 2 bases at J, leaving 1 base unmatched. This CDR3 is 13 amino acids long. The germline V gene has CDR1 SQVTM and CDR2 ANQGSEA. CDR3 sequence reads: CSVETGGNTEAFF. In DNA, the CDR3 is TGCAGCGTTGAGACAGGGGGTAACACTGAAGCTTTCTTT. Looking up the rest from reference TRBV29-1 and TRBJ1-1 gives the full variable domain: SAVISQKPSRDICQRGTSLTIQCQVDSQVTMMFWYRQQPGQSLTLIATANQGSEATYESGFVIDKFPISRPNLTFSTLTVSNMSPEDSSIYLCSVETGGNTEAFFGQGTRLTVV.

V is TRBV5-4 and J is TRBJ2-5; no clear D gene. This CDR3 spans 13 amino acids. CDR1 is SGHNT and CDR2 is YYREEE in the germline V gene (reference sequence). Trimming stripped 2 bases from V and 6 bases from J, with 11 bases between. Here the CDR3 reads CASSLPAEQTQYF. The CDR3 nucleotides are TGTGCCAGCAGCTTACCGGCGGAGCAGACCCAGTACTTC.

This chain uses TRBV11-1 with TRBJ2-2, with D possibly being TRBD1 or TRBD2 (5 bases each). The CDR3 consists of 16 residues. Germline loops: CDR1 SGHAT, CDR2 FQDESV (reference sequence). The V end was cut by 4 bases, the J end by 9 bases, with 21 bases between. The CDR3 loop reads CASSSIGKGPHRELFF. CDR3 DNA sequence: TGTGCCAGCAGCTCTATTGGGAAGGGACCCCACCGGGAGCTGTTTTTT.

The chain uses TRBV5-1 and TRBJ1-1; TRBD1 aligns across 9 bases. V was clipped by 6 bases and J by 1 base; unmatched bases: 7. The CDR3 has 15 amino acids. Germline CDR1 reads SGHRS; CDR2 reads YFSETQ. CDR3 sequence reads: CASNKDRGENTEAFF. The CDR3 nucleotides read TGCGCCAGCAACAAGGACAGGGGCGAGAACACTGAAGCTTTCTTT.

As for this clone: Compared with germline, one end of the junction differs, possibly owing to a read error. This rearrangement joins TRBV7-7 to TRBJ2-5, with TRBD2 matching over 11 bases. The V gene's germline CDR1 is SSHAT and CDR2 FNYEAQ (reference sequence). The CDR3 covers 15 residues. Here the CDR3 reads CASSRGTSGQETQYF. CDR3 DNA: TGTGCTAGCAGCCGGGGGACTAGCGGACAAGAGACCCAGTACTTC.

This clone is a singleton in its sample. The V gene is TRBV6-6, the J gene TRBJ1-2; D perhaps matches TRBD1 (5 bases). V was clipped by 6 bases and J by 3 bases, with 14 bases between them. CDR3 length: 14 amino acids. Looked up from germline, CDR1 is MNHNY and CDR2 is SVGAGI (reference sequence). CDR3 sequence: CASSPAMGDYGYTF. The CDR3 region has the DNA TGTGCCAGCAGCCCGGCGATGGGGGACTATGGCTACACCTTC.

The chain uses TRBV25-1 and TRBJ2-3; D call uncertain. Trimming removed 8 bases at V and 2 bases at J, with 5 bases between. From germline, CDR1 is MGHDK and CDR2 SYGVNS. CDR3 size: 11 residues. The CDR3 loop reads CASGHTDTQYF. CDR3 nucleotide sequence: TGTGCCAGCGGCCACACAGATACGCAGTATTTT.

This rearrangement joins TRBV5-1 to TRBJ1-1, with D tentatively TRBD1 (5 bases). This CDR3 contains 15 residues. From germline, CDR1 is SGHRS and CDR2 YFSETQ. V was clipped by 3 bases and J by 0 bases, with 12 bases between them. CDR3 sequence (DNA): TGCGCCAGCAGCTCCCGACAGAATATGAACACTGAAGCTTTCTTT. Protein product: CASSSRQNMNTEAFF.

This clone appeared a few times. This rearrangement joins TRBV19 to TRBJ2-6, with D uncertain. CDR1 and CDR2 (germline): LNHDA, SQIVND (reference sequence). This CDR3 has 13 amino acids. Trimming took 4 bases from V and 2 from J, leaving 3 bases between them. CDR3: CASSSPGANVLTF. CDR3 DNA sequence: TGTGCCAGTAGTAGCCCTGGGGCCAACGTCCTGACTTTC.

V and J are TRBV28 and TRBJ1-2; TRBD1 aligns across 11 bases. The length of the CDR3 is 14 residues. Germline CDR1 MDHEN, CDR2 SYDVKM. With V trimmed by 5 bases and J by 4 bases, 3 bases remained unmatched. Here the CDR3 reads CASSIGTGGYGYTF. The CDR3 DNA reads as TGTGCCAGCAGTATAGGGACAGGGGGCTATGGCTACACCTTC.

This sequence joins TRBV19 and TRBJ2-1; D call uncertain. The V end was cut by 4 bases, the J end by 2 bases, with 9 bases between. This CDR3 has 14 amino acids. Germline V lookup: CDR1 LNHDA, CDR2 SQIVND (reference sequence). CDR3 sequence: CASSKDGAYNEQFF. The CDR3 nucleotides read TGTGCCAGTAGTAAGGATGGTGCCTACAATGAGCAGTTCTTC.

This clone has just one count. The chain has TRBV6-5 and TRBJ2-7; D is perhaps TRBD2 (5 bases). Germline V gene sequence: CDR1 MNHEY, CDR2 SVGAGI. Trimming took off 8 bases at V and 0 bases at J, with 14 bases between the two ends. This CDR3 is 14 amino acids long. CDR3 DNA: TGTGCCAGCGGGAGTCAGAGGAGCTCCTACGAGCAGTACTTC. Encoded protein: CASGSQRSSYEQYF.

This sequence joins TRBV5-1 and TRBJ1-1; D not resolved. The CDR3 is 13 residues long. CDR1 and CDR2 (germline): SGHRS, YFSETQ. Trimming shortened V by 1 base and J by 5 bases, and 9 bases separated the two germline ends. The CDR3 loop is CASSLTSRTEAFF. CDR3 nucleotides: TGCGCCAGCAGCTTGACCTCACGGACTGAAGCTTTCTTT.

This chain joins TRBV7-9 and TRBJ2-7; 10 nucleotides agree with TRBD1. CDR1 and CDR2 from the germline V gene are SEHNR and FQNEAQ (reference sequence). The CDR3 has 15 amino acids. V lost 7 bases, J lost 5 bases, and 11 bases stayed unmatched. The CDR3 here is CASTPRDRGMHEQYF. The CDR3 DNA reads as TGTGCCAGCACCCCCCGGGACAGGGGAATGCACGAGCAGTACTTC.

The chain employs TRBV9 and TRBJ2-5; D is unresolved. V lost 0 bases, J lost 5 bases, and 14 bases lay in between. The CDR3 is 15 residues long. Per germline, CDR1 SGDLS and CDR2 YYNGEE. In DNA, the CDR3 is TGTGCCAGCAGCGTAGATGAAGGAACTTGGGAGACCCAGTACTTC. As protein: CASSVDEGTWETQYF.

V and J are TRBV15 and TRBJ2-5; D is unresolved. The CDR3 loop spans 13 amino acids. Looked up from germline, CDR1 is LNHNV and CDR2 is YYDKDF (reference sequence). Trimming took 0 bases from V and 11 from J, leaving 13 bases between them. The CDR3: CATSRDGQSQQYF. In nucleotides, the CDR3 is TGTGCCACCAGCAGAGATGGGCAGTCCCAGCAGTACTTC.